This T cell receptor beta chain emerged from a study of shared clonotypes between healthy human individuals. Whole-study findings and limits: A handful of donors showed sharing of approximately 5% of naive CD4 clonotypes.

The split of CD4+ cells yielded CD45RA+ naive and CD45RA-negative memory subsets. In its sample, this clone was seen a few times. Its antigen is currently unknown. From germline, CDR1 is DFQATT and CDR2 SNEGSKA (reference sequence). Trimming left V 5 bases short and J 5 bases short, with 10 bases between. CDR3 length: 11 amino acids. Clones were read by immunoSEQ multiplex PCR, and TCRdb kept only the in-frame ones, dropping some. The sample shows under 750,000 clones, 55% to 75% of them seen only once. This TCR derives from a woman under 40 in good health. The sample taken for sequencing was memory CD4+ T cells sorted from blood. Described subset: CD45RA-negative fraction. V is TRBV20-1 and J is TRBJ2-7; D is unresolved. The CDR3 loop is CSAVGRNEQYF. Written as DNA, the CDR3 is TGCAGTGCTGTGGGTCGTAACGAGCAGTACTTC.